This entry lists 26 T cell receptor beta chains sequenced from one sample in a study of shared clonotypes between healthy human individuals. The naive CD8 subset, CD45RO-negative cells positively selected for CCR7, excluded terminally differentiated effector memory CD45RA+ cells. Sequenced by immunoSEQ multiplex PCR; TCRdb stores in-frame clones only, minus some. Counted here are just over 2,000,000 clones, around 96% occurring once; the ten biggest clones make up about 1.1%. Sequencing used naive CD8+ T cells sorted from blood. These receptors were taken from a man in his late teens or twenties in good health.

A remark on this clone: A read error may account for a junction end that differs from germline. This rearrangement joins TRBV7-7 to TRBJ2-5; 7 bases are a match to TRBD1. The germline V gene encodes CDR1 SSHAT and CDR2 FNYEAQ (reference sequence). The CDR3 runs to 13 residues. The CDR3, as DNA: TGTGCTAGCAGCCCGACAGGGACAGAGACCCAGTACTTC. Its protein is CASSPTGTETQYF.

The chain employs TRBV7-9 and TRBJ1-1; D is undetermined. CDR3 length: 15 amino acids. Germline-derived CDR1 and CDR2 are SEHNR and FQNEAQ (reference sequence). Trimming pared 0 bases from V and 4 bases from J, leaving 12 bases between. The CDR3 sequence: CASSLAGTVSTEAFF. In nucleotides, the CDR3 is TGTGCCAGCAGCTTAGCGGGTACGGTGAGCACTGAAGCTTTCTTT.

The gene calls are TRBV19 and TRBJ1-4, with TRBD1 identical over 7 bases. The length of the CDR3 is 12 residues. The germline gives CDR1 LNHDA, CDR2 SQIVND (reference sequence). Trimming cost V 6 bases and J 7 bases; bases outside gene matches: 2. In DNA, the CDR3 is TGTGCCAGTAGCGGACAGGTTGAAAAACTGTTTTTT. Translating gives CASSGQVEKLFF.

V is TRBV10-1 and J is TRBJ2-2; possibly TRBD1 for D (7 bases). The CDR3 spans 16 residues. Germline V gene data show CDR1 as WNHNN and CDR2 as SYGVQD (reference sequence). V was pared by 6 bases and J by 2 bases, with 16 bases between. CDR3 coding DNA: TGCGCCAGCAGCCCCCGGAGGGGGCGAAACACCGGGGAGCTGTTTTTT. This sequence encodes CASSPRRGRNTGELFF.

This chain joins TRBV5-1 and TRBJ1-1; 9 bases align to TRBD1. The CDR3 has 13 amino acids. Per the germline V gene, CDR1 is SGHRS and CDR2 is YFSETQ. V shed 1 base, J shed 7 bases, and the junction held 2 bases outside the gene matches. The CDR3 loop is CASSLTGGLEAFF. CDR3 coding DNA: TGCGCCAGCAGCTTGACAGGGGGCCTTGAAGCTTTCTTT.

This rearrangement joins TRBV29-1 to TRBJ2-5; possibly TRBD2 for D (6 bases). Germline V lookup: CDR1 SQVTM, CDR2 ANQGSEA. The CDR3 totals 13 residues. Trimming shortened V by 6 bases and J by 7 bases, and 18 bases separated the two germline ends. The CDR3 sequence is CSVGGAGPPTQYF. In nucleotides, the CDR3 is TGCAGCGTCGGGGGAGCAGGCCCCCCGACCCAGTACTTC.

The chain links TRBV5-6 to TRBJ2-7, with TRBD2 matching 14 bases. Per the germline V gene, CDR1 is SGHDT and CDR2 is YYEEEE. CDR3 length equals 17 residues. V shed 3 bases and J 0 bases; nucleotides not matched to a gene: 5. The CDR3 is CASSSWGLAGVSYEQYF. CDR3 nucleotide sequence: TGTGCCAGCAGCTCCTGGGGACTAGCGGGGGTCTCCTACGAGCAGTACTTC.

V and J are TRBV6-1 and TRBJ2-1; D may be TRBD1 (6 bases). Germline CDR1 is MNHNS and CDR2 is SASEGT. The CDR3 is 16 amino acids. V was clipped by 2 bases and J by 13 bases, with 24 bases between them. CDR3 loop: CASSELLYGGGDHQFF. The CDR3, as DNA: TGTGCCAGCAGTGAATTACTTTATGGGGGCGGAGATCACCAGTTCTTC.

Of note for this clone: Other DNA sequences from this sample encode an identical CDR3 as well. The chain couples TRBV4-1 to TRBJ1-5, with 10 bases that match TRBD1. Germline V CDR1 and CDR2: MGHRA, YSYEKL. V shed 3 bases and J 7 bases; nucleotides not matched to a gene: 0. The CDR3 totals 13 residues. CDR3 region: CASSQTGGQPQHF. The DNA for the CDR3 is TGCGCCAGCAGCCAGACAGGGGGCCAGCCCCAGCATTTT.

This chain links TRBV27 with TRBJ1-6; D gene uncertain. Germline V gene sequence: CDR1 MNHEY, CDR2 SMNVEV (reference sequence). The CDR3 length is 15 residues. The V end lost 6 bases, the J end lost 6 bases, and 15 bases lay between the germline ends. The CDR3 DNA reads as TGTGCCAGCAGCCTTTGGAAGGGAGGTAATTCACCCCTCCACTTT. Translated, it gives CASSLWKGGNSPLHF.

This chain links TRBV18 with TRBJ2-4; 10 nucleotides align to TRBD1. This CDR3 contains 15 residues. V lost 3 bases and J lost 7; bases outside the gene matches: 6. The germline gives CDR1 KGHSH, CDR2 LQKENI. CDR3 nucleotides: TGTGCCAGCTCACCGACAGGGGGCGGTCGGAACATTCAGTACTTC. Encoded protein: CASSPTGGGRNIQYF.

The rearrangement joins TRBV5-1 to TRBJ2-7; D possibly uses TRBD1 or TRBD2 (5 bases each). V was cut by 2 bases and J by 6 bases, with 6 bases left in between. The CDR3 sequence is 11 residues long. The germline V gene encodes CDR1 SGHRS and CDR2 YFSETQ. CDR3 sequence: CASSFGAEQYF. As DNA, the CDR3 is TGCGCCAGCAGCTTCGGGGCCGAGCAGTACTTC.

This chain uses TRBV7-9 with TRBJ2-3; a weak D match, TRBD1 (5 bases). The V end lost 4 bases, the J end lost 4 bases, and 21 bases lay between the germline ends. The CDR3 covers 17 residues. The germline CDR1 and CDR2 sequences are SEHNR and FQNEAQ (reference sequence). CDR3 sequence: CASSSTWGRVFADTQYF. CDR3 coding DNA: TGTGCCAGCAGCTCGACATGGGGCAGGGTTTTCGCAGATACGCAGTATTTT.

The rearrangement uses TRBV15 and TRBJ2-7; D not resolved. This CDR3 is 14 amino acids long. Germline CDR1 is LNHNV and CDR2 is YYDKDF (reference sequence). The V end lost 3 bases, the J end lost 4 bases, and 13 bases lay between the germline ends. CDR3 sequence (DNA): TGTGCCACCAGCAGTGACTGGAGTTGGTACGAGCAGTACTTC. Its protein product is CATSSDWSWYEQYF.

The chain employs TRBV27 and TRBJ2-5; 9 bases are a match to TRBD1. Germline V gene sequence: CDR1 MNHEY, CDR2 SMNVEV (reference sequence). The V segment lost 2 bases and the J segment 5 bases; nucleotides outside the gene matches: 9. The CDR3 length is 16 residues. CDR3 DNA: TGTGCCAGCAGTTTAGGACCGGGACAGGGAGGCGAGACCCAGTACTTC. This gives the protein CASSLGPGQGGETQYF.

The chain has TRBV5-1 and TRBJ2-7; the D is unclear. Germline CDR1 is SGHRS and CDR2 is YFSETQ. V lost 4 bases and J lost 1, with 6 bases in between. The CDR3 spans 12 residues. CDR3 DNA sequence: TGCGCCAGCAGCAGGCTGTCCTACGAGCAGTACTTC. This codes for CASSRLSYEQYF.

The chain joins TRBV11-2 to TRBJ2-1, with D possibly called TRBD1 or TRBD2 (5 bases each). Germline loops: CDR1 SGHAT, CDR2 FQNNGV. CDR3 size: 17 residues. Deletions cut 1 base from V and 9 bases from J, with 22 bases between. The CDR3 loop reads CASSLGDGSPRYGEQFF. The DNA for the CDR3 is TGTGCCAGCAGCTTAGGGGACGGAAGCCCTCGCTACGGTGAGCAGTTCTTC.

Of note for this clone: Other DNA sequences in the same sample also yield this CDR3. The J gene is TRBJ2-7, the V gene TRBV29-1; 7 nucleotides agree with TRBD2. Germline-derived CDR1 and CDR2 are SQVTM and ANQGSEA. V was pared by 5 bases and J by 1 base, with 5 bases of the junction left unmatched. The CDR3 is 13 amino acids. This CDR3 is CSVLSGGSYEQYF. CDR3 bases: TGCAGCGTTCTGTCGGGGGGATCCTACGAGCAGTACTTC.

This clone was observed a few times. J is TRBJ2-7 and V is TRBV7-6; 13 nucleotides match TRBD2. The CDR3 consists of 15 residues. Per germline, CDR1 SGHVS and CDR2 FNYEAQ. J was trimmed by 7 bases and V by 1 base; bases with no gene match: 4. CDR3 bases: TGTGCCAGCAGCTTAGGGACTAGCGGGAGCAAAGAGCAGTACTTC. It yields the protein CASSLGTSGSKEQYF.

This clone was detected only once. The CDR3: CASSQRERGYENTGELFF. CDR3 coding DNA: TGCGCCAGCAGCCAGCGCGAGAGGGGATACGAGAACACCGGGGAGCTGTTTTTT. The chain joins TRBV4-1 to TRBJ2-2; the D gene could be TRBD1 or TRBD2 (5 bases each). V lost 3 bases and J 1 base, leaving 18 bases between the germline ends. Germline V gene sequence: CDR1 MGHRA, CDR2 YSYEKL. The CDR3 has 18 residues.

The chain employs TRBV19 and TRBJ2-1; D is perhaps TRBD2 (5 bases). This CDR3 contains 16 residues. Germline V gene data show CDR1 as LNHDA and CDR2 as SQIVND (reference sequence). V lost 3 bases and J 5 bases, leaving 17 bases between the germline ends. This CDR3 reads CASSIVLVGGDNEQFF. In DNA form, the CDR3 reads TGTGCCAGTAGTATCGTACTAGTAGGTGGGGACAATGAGCAGTTCTTC.

The chain is built from TRBV7-9 and TRBJ2-1; 8 bases map to TRBD2. CDR1 SEHNR and CDR2 FQNEAQ come from the germline V gene (reference sequence). The CDR3 covers 16 residues. The junction had 10 bases not matched to a gene; V was cut back by 5 bases and J by 4 bases. Written as DNA, the CDR3 is TGTGCCAGCAGCCATCCGACTAGCGCAGGGTACAATGAGCAGTTCTTC. Protein: CASSHPTSAGYNEQFF.

This clone was counted once. The chain carries TRBV9 and TRBJ2-7, with D unresolved. This CDR3 has 15 amino acids. Trimming stripped 0 bases from V and 7 bases from J, with 17 bases between. Germline V CDR1 and CDR2: SGDLS, YYNGEE. The CDR3 spells CASSVGLLTPEEQYF. CDR3 nucleotides: TGTGCCAGCAGCGTAGGTTTGCTAACCCCTGAGGAGCAGTACTTC.

This rearrangement joins TRBV27 to TRBJ1-1, with D hard to call. The germline gives CDR1 MNHEY, CDR2 SMNVEV (reference sequence). This CDR3 is built from 13 residues. The ends were cut back, 2 bases at V and 4 bases at J, with 8 bases in the middle. The CDR3 is CASSLGDRTEAFF. The CDR3 DNA sequence: TGTGCCAGCAGTTTAGGGGATCGCACTGAAGCTTTCTTT.

This clone appeared once. The chain uses TRBV18 and TRBJ1-6, with D perhaps matching TRBD1 (5 bases). The germline V gene encodes CDR1 KGHSH and CDR2 LQKENI. This CDR3 comprises 16 residues. Trimming pared 3 bases from V and 0 bases from J, leaving 9 bases between. The CDR3 coding sequence is TGTGCCAGCTCACCGGACATCGGCTCCTATAATTCACCCCTCCACTTT. It is translated as CASSPDIGSYNSPLHF.

This chain uses TRBV28 with TRBJ1-1; weak D call: TRBD1 (5 bases). CDR1 and CDR2 from the germline V gene are MDHEN and SYDVKM. Trimming left V 4 bases short and J 0 bases short, with 9 bases between. The CDR3 consists of 14 residues. CDR3 sequence reads: CASSWEGMNTEAFF. CDR3 bases: TGTGCCAGCAGTTGGGAGGGGATGAACACTGAAGCTTTCTTT.